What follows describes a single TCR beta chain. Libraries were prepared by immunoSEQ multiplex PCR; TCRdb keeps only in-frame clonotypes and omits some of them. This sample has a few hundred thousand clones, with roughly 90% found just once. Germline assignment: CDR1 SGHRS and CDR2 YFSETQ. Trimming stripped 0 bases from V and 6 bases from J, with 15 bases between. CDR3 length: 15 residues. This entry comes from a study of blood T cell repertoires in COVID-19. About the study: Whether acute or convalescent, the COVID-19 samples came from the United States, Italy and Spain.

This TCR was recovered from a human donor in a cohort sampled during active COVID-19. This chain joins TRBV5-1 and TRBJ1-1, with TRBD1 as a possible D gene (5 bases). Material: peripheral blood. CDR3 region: CASSLAGKGWSEAFF. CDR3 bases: TGCGCCAGCAGCTTGGCTGGGAAGGGGTGGTCTGAAGCTTTCTTT.